Sequencing of this TCR beta chain was carried out in a study of read filtering for tumor transcriptome and immune sequencing. Study-wide results and limits: Correlation between methods rose after single-read clonotypes were removed. IR-seq captured clonotypes deeper and more reliably than RNA-seq.

Germline V gene data show CDR1 as SEHNR and CDR2 as FQNEAQ (reference sequence). The CDR3 length is 16 residues. V shed 4 bases and J 7 bases; nucleotides not matched to a gene: 12. Molecular barcoded adaptors covering alpha/delta and beta/gamma chains were used on roughly 400 ng RNA. TCRdb re-called the reads through MiXCR, storing one row per CDR3 protein. The data contain 35,000 to 50,000 distinct CDR3 sequences, more than 13% of them singletons. To note about this clonotype: Its antigen is undetermined.

The source material was a population of CD138-negative cells sorted from bone marrow. The TCR was taken from a donor at least 40 years old with multiple myeloma. This chain connects TRBV7-9 to TRBJ2-5, with 10 bases that match TRBD1. CDR3 sequence (DNA): TGTGCCAGCAGCTCCCAGCCCGGACAGGGGGTCGGGACCCAGTACTTC. Its protein product is CASSSQPGQGVGTQYF.